The source of this T cell receptor (beta chain) is a study of CD8 T cells in Susac syndrome. Study in general: Patients with Susac syndrome were therapy-naive, on corticosteroids, or on intravenous immunoglobulin alone at blood draw.

Losses at the gene ends were 4 bases for V and 4 bases for J; bases not matched to a gene: 6. The CDR3 sequence is 15 residues long. From germline, CDR1 is LGHNA and CDR2 YNFKEQ. RNA, at 0.5 to 1 ug, was reverse transcribed with random hexamers. TCRdb re-derived calls from the immunoSEQ multiplex PCR reads in MiXCR, one entry per CDR3 protein. The sample has approximately 190,000 distinct CDR3 sequences, 90% to 95% seen once; the top ten hold 0.085% to 0.09%. A remark on this clonotype: Its antigen is not known.

Study-wide results and caveats: Individuals included in the TCR sequencing and HLA analysis were acknowledged by the study to be relatively few in number.

The source is a human donor with Susac syndrome. The chain recombines TRBV4-2 with TRBJ1-1; 10 bases map to TRBD1. Sequenced material: CD4+ T cells from PBMCs. CDR3 in DNA: TGTGCCAGCAGCCGGGGACAGGGGCAGGGCACTGAAGCTTTCTTT. Translation gives CASSRGQGQGTEAFF.